This TCR beta chain originates from a study of CD8 T cells in ankylosing spondylitis. Study findings and constraints: It appeared that ankylosing spondylitis blood was characterized by a TCR beta motif of seven or eight highly homologous variants. Peripheral blood held disease-linked clones only at relatively low frequency, and these were CD8+. There was reportedly significant enrichment of clones that were disease-linked in matched ankylosing spondylitis synovial fluid.

Many counts were recorded for this clonotype. Its antigen is not identified. Germline CDR1 and CDR2: MNHNS and SASEGT. The CDR3 is made up of 16 amino acids. V was cut by 0 bases and J by 1 base, with 12 bases left in between. TCR beta libraries were made by quantitative 5'-RACE with molecular barcodes. Each CDR3 protein is one row after TCRdb ran MiXCR on the 5' RACE reads. The data show about 240,000 distinct CDR3 sequences, with over 8.5% seen just once and approximately 6.6% held by the top ten. The sample was blood, either unsorted or a sorted T cell fraction (not recorded which). This receptor was obtained from a male donor with ankylosing spondylitis or in good health (not recorded which). This chain links TRBV6-1 with TRBJ1-2; tentatively, D is TRBD1 (5 bases). The DNA for the CDR3 is TGTGCCAGCAGTGAAGCGCGAGCAGGGATTAACTATGGCTACACCTTC. This codes for CASSEARAGINYGYTF.